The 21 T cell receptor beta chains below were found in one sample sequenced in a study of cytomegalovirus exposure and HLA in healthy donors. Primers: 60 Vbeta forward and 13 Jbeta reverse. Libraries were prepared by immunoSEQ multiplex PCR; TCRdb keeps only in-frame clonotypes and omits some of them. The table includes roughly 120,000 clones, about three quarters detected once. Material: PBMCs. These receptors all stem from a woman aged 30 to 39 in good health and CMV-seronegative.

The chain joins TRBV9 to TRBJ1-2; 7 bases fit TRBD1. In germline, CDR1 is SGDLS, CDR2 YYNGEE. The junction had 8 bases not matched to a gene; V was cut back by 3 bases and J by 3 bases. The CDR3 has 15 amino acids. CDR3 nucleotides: TGTGCCAGCAGCGCACATCCCGGGACAGACTATGGCTACACCTTC. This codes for CASSAHPGTDYGYTF.

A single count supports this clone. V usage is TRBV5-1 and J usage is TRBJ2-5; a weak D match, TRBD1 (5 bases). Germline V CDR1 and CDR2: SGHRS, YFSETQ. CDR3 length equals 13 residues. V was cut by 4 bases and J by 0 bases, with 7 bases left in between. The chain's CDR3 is CASSGHYQETQYF. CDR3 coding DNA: TGCGCCAGCAGCGGACATTACCAAGAGACCCAGTACTTC.

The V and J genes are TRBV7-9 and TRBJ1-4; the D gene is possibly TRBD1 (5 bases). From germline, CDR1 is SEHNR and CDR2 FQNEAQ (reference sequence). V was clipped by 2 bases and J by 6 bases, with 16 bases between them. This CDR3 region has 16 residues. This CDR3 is CASSLRARGEDEKLFF. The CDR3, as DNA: TGTGCCAGCAGCTTAAGGGCGCGGGGCGAAGATGAAAAACTGTTTTTT.

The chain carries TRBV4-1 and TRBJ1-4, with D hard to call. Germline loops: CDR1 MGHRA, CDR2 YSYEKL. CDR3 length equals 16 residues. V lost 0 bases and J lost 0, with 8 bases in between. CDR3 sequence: CASSQDRPATNEKLFF. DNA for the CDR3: TGCGCCAGCAGCCAAGACAGGCCCGCAACTAATGAAAAACTGTTTTTT.

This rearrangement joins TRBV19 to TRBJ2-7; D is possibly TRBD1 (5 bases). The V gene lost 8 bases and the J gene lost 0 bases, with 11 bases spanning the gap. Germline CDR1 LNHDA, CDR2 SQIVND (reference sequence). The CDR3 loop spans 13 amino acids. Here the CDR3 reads CASSLQGSYEQYF. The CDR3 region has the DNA TGTGCCAGTTCCCTTCAGGGCTCCTACGAGCAGTACTTC.

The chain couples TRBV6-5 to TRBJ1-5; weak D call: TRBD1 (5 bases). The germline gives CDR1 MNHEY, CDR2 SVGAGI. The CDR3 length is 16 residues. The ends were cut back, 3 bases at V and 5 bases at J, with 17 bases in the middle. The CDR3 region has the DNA TGTGCCAGCAGTTATTGGGGGGTGGGAAGGGATCAGCCCCAGCATTTT. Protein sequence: CASSYWGVGRDQPQHF.

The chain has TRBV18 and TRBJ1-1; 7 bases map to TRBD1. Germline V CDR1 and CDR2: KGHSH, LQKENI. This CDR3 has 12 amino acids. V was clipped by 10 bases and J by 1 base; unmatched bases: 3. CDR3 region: CATGQANTEAFF. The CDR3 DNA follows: TGTGCCACCGGACAGGCGAACACTGAAGCTTTCTTT. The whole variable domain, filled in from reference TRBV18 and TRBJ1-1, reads NAGVMQNPRHLVRRRGQEARLRCSPMKGHSHVYWYRQLPEEGLKFMVYLQKENIIDESGMPKERFSAEFPKEGPSILRIQQVVRGDSAAYFCATGQANTEAFFGQGTRLTVV.

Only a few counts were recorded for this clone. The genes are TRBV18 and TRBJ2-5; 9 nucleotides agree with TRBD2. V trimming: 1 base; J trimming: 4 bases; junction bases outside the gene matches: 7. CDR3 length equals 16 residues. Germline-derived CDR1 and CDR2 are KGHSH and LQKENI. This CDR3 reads CASSPRRGGRGETQYF. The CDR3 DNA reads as TGTGCCAGCTCACCACGGCGGGGGGGCCGGGGAGAGACCCAGTACTTC.

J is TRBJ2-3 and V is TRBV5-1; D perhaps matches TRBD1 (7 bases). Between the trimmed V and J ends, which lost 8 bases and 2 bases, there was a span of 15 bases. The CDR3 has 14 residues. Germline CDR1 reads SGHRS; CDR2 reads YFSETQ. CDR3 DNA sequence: TGCGCCAGTAAAAGCAGGGGGGACACAGATACGCAGTATTTT. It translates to CASKSRGDTDTQYF.

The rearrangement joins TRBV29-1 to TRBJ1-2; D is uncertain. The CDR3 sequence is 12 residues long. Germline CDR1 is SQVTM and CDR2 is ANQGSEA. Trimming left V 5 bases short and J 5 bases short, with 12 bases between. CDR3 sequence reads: CSVQKGEYGYTF. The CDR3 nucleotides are TGCAGCGTTCAAAAGGGAGAATATGGCTACACCTTC. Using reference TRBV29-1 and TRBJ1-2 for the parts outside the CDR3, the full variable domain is SAVISQKPSRDICQRGTSLTIQCQVDSQVTMMFWYRQQPGQSLTLIATANQGSEATYESGFVIDKFPISRPNLTFSTLTVSNMSPEDSSIYLCSVQKGEYGYTFGSGTRLTVV.

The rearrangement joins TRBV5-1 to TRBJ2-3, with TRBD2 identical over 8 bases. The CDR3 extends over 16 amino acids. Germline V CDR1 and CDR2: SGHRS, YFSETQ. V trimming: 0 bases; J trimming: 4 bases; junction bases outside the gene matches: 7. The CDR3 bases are TGCGCCAGCAGCTTGGAGGTTAGCGGGATTTCAGATACGCAGTATTTT. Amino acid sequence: CASSLEVSGISDTQYF.

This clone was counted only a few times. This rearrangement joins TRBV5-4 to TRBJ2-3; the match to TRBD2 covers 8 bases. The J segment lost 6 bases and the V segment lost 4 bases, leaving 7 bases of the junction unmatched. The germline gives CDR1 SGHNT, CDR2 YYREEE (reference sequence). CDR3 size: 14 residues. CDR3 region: CASSQTSVGDTQYF. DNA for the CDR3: TGTGCCAGCAGCCAGACTAGCGTAGGGGATACGCAGTATTTT.

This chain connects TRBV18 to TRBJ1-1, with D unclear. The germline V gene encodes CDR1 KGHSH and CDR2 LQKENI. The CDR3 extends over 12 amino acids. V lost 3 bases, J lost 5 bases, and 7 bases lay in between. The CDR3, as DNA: TGTGCCAGCTCACCCAGTGTGACTGAAGCTTTCTTT. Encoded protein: CASSPSVTEAFF.

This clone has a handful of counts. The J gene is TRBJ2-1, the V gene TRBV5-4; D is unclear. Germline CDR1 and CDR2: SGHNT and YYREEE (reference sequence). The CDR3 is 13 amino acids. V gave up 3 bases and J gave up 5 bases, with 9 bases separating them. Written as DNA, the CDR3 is TGTGCCAGCAGCTCCCCCCGGGACAATGAGCAGTTCTTC. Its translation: CASSSPRDNEQFF.

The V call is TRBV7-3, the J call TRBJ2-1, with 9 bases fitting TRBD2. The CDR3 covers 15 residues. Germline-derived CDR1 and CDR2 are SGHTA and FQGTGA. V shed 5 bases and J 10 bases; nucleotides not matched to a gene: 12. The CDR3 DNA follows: TGTGCCAGCAGCCTGATGGCGGGGGGGCCGAAAGAGCAGTTCTTC. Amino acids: CASSLMAGGPKEQFF.

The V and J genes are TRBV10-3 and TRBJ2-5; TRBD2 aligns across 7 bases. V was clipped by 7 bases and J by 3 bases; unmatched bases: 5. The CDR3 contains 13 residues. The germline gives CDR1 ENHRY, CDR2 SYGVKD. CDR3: CAINGGSKETQYF. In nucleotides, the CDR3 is TGTGCCATCAACGGGGGGTCAAAAGAGACCCAGTACTTC.

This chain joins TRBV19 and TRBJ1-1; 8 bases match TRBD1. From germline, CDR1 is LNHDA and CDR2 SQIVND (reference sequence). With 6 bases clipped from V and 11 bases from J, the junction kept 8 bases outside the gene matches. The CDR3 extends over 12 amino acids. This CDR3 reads CASRVNRGAAFF. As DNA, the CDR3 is TGTGCCAGTAGGGTGAACAGGGGGGCGGCTTTCTTT.

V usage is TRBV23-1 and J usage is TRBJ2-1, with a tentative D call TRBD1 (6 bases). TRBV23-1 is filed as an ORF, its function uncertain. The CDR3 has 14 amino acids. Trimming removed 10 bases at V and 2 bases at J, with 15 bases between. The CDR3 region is CANRGGDPYNEQFF. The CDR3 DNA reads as TGCGCCAACCGAGGGGGAGACCCCTACAATGAGCAGTTCTTC.

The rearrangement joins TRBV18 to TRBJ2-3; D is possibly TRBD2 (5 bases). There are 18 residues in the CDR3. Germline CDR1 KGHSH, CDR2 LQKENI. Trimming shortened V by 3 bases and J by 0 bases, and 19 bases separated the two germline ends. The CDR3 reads CASSPRDAKLLSTDTQYF. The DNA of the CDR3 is TGTGCCAGCTCACCTCGGGATGCCAAACTTCTTAGCACAGATACGCAGTATTTT.

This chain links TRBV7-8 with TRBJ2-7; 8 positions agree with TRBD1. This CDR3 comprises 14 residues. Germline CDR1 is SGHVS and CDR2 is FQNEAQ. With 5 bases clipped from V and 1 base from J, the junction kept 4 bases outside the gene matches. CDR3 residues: CASSHGTGSYEQYF. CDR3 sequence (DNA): TGTGCCAGCAGCCACGGGACAGGATCCTACGAGCAGTACTTC.

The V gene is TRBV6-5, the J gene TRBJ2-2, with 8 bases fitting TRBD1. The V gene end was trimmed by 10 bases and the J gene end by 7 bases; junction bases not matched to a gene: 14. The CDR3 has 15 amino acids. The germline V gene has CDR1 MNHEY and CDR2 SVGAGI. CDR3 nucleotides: TGTGCCACCAGGCGAGACAGGGGAGGTCTCGGGGAGCTGTTTTTT. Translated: CATRRDRGGLGELFF.